Sequencing of this TCR beta chain was carried out in a study of technical replicates of blood from a handful of donors. This table comes from immunoSEQ multiplex PCR, and its TCRdb copy is limited to in-frame clones, with some not included. The sample includes approximately 65,000 clones, approximately 86% of them seen just once. Trimming removed 3 bases at V and 7 bases at J, with 7 bases between. Germline CDR1 reads GTSNPN; CDR2 reads SVGIG (reference sequence). The CDR3 spans 11 residues. The specimen was PBMCs. This clonotype originated in a human donor in good health. Some clones in this sample may be carry-over from other donors' samples. The chain is built from TRBV30 and TRBJ2-1; no clear D. The CDR3 loop reads CAWSFENEQFF. The CDR3 region has the DNA TGTGCCTGGAGCTTTGAGAATGAGCAGTTCTTC.